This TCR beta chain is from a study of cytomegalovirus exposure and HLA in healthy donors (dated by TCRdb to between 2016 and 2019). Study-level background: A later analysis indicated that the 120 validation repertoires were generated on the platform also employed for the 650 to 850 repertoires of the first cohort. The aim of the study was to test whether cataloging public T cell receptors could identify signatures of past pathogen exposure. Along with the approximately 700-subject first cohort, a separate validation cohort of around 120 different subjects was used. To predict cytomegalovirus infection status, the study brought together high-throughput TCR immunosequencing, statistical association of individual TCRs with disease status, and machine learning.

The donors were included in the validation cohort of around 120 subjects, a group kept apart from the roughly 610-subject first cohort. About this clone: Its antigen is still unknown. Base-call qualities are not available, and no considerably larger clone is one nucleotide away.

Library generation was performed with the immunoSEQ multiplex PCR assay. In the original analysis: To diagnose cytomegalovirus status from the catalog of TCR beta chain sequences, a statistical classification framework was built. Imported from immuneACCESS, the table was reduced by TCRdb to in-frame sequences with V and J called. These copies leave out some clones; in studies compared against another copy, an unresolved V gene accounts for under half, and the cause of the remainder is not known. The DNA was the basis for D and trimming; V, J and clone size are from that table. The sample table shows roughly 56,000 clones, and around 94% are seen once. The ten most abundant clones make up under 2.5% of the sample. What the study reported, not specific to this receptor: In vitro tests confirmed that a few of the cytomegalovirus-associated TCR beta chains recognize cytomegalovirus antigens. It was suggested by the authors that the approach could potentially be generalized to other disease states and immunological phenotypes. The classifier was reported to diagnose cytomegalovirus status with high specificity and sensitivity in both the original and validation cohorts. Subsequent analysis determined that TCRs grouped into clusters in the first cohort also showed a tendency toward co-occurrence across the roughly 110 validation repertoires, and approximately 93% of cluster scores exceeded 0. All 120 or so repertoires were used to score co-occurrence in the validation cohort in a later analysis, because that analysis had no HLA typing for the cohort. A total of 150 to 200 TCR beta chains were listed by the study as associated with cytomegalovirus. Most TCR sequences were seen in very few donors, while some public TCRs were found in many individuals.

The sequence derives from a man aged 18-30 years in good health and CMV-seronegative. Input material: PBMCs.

In nucleotide form, the sequence is TGTGCCAGCAGCAAGAACAGCTCATACTCTGGGGCCAACGTCCTGACTTTC. It encodes CASSKNSSYSGANVLTF. The rearrangement combines TRBV21-1 with TRBJ2-6; the table's D call of TRBD1 was not tested on the DNA. TRBV21-1 is a pseudogene locus. The CDR3 runs 17 residues from the cysteine to the phenylalanine. CDR3 DNA only is kept here, 51 bases in frame from base 1.